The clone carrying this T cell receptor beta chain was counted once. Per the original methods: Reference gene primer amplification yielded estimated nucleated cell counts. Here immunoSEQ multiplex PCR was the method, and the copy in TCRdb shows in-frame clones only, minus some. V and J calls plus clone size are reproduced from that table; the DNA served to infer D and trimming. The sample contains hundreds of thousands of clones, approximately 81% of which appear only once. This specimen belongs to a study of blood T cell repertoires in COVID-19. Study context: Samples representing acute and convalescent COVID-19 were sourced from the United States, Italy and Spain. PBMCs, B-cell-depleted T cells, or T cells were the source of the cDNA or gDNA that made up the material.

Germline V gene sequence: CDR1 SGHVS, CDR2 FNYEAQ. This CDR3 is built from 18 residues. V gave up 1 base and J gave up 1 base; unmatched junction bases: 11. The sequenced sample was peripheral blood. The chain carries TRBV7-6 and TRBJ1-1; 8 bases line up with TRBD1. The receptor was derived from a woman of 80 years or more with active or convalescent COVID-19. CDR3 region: CASSLVGRGRMGNTEAFF. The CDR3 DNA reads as TGTGCCAGCAGCTTAGTTGGCAGGGGGCGAATGGGGAACACTGAAGCTTTCTTT.